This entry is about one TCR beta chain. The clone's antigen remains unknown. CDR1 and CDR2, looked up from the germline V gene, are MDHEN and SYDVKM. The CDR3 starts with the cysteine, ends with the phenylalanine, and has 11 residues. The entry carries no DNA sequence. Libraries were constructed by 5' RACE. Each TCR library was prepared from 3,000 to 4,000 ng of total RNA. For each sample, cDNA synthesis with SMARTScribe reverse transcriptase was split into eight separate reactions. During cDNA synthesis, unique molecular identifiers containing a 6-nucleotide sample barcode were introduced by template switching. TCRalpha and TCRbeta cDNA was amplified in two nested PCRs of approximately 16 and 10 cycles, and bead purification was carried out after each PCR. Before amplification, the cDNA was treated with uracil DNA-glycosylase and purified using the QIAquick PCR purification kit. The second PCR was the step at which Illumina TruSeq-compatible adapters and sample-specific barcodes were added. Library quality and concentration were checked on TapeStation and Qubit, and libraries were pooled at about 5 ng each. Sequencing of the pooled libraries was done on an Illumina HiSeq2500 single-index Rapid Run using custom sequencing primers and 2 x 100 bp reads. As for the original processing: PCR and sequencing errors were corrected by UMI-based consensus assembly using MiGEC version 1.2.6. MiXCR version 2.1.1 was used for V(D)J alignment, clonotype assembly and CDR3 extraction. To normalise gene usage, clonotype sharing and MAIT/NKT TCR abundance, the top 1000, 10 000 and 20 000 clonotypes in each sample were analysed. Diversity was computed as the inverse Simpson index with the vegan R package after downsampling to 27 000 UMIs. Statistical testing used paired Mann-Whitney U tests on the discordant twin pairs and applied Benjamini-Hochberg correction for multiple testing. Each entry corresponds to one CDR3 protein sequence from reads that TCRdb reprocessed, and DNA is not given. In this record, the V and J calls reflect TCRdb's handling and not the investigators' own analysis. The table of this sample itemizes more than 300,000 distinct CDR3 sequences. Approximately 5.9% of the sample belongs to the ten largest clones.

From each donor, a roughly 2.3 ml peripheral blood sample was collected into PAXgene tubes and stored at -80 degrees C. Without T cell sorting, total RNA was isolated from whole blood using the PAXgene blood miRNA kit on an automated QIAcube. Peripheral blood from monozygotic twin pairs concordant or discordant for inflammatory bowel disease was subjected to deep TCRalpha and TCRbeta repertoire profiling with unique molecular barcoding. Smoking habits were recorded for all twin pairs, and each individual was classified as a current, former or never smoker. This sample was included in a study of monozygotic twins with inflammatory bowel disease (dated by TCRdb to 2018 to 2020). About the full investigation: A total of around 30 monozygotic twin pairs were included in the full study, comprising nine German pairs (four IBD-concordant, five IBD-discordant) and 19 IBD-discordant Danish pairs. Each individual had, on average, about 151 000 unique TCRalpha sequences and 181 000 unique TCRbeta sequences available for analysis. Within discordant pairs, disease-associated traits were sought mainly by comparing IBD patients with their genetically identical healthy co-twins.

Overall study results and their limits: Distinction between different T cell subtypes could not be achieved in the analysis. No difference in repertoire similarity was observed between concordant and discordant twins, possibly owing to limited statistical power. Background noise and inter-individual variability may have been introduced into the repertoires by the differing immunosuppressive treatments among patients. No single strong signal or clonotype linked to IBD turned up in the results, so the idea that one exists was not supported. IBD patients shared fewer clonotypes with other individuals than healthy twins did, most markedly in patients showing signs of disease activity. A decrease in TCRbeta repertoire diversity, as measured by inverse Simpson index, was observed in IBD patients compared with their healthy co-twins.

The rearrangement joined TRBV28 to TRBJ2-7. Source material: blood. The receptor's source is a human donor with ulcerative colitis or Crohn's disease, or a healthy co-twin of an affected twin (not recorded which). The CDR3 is CASTERYEQYF.